This TCR beta chain originates from a study of T cells in Graves' hyperthyroidism and ophthalmopathy. V shed 4 bases and J shed 3 bases, with 15 bases lying between them. CDR3 length equals 15 residues. Germline values: CDR1 SNHLY, CDR2 FYNNEI. Study-level findings and limits: Most thyroid clonotypes expanded above 0.001 appeared in blood too.

Notes on this clonotype: Its antigen is not identified. A clone one base away is much larger, so this may be a read error.

From RNA transcripts, TCR beta CDR3 regions were amplified. RT-PCR in the first round (using the HTBI primer set) targeted the TCR CDR3. TCRdb re-called the multiplex PCR reads with MiXCR, one entry per CDR3 protein. Among 600,000 or so distinct CDR3 sequences, 15% to 20% were seen once, and the ten largest hold around 4%. The material sequenced was blood. The TCR was taken from a woman in her twenties or thirties with Graves' hyperthyroidism. The rearrangement uses TRBV2 and TRBJ2-5; possibly TRBD1 for D (7 bases). The chain's CDR3 is CASSVGGGVEETQYF. In DNA, the CDR3 is TGTGCCAGCAGTGTTGGAGGGGGCGTTGAAGAGACCCAGTACTTC.